Following are 29 T cell receptor beta chains from one sample sequenced in a study of metastatic and nonmetastatic thyroid tumors. No patient received treatment before thyroid surgery. TCRdb reprocessed the PCR reads via MiXCR. The sample lists some 19,000 clones, around 30% occurring once. Sequenced material: tumor tissue. These receptors came from a female donor with papillary thyroid cancer or a benign thyroid nodule (not recorded which). Some clones in this sample may be carry-over from other donors' samples.

In regard to this clone: One end of the junction varies from germline; a read error may be responsible. The CDR3: CASSVGQGLYTEALF. The DNA of the CDR3 is TGTGCCAGCAGTGTGGGACAGGGTCTTTACACTGAAGCTTTGTTT. The chain carries TRBV6-1 and TRBJ1-1; 9 bases fit TRBD1. Germline values: CDR1 MNHNS, CDR2 SASEGT. This CDR3 contains 15 residues.

V and J are TRBV9 and TRBJ1-2; 8 nucleotides match TRBD1. From germline, CDR1 is SGDLS and CDR2 YYNGEE. With V trimmed by 2 bases and J by 8 bases, 8 bases remained unmatched. The CDR3 loop spans 14 amino acids. CDR3 nucleotides: TGTGCCAGCAGCGTGACCGGACAGGGAGGAGGCTACACCTTC. Its protein is CASSVTGQGGGYTF.

This clone has a handful of counts. The J gene is TRBJ1-2, the V gene TRBV6-1; 9 nucleotides match TRBD1. The V gene end was trimmed by 5 bases and the J gene end by 5 bases; junction bases not matched to a gene: 3. Germline V gene sequence: CDR1 MNHNS, CDR2 SASEGT. There are 13 residues in the CDR3. Written as DNA, the CDR3 is TGTGCCAGCAGTAATGGACAGGGGTATGGCTACACCTTC. Amino acid sequence: CASSNGQGYGYTF.

There are many counts of this clone. Since a much larger clone is just one base distant, this may be a read error. Within the sample, other DNA sequences also encode this same CDR3. This sequence joins TRBV9 and TRBJ2-3; 10 nucleotides agree with TRBD1. V was clipped by 0 bases and J by 6 bases; unmatched bases: 4. Per germline, CDR1 SGDLS and CDR2 YYNGEE. The CDR3 loop spans 15 amino acids. Here the CDR3 reads CASSVGGQGKDTQYF. CDR3 DNA: TGTGCCAGCAGCGTAGGGGGACAGGGGAAGGATACGCAGTATTTT.

Points on this clone: The junction does not match germline at one end; this may be a read error. The chain is built from TRBV7-9 and TRBJ2-7, with D unresolved. The CDR3 has 14 residues. CDR1 is SEHNR, CDR2 FQNEAQ, per germline (reference sequence). The CDR3 DNA sequence: TGTGCCAGCATCTTAATAGACACGCACTACGAGCAGTACTTC. This sequence encodes CASILIDTHYEQYF.

This clone is deemed large. This chain links TRBV6-1 with TRBJ2-7; 10 bases match TRBD1. The V segment lost 6 bases and the J segment 2 bases; nucleotides outside the gene matches: 1. Germline V gene lookup returns CDR1 MNHNS and CDR2 SASEGT. The CDR3 runs to 13 residues. In DNA form, the CDR3 reads TGTGCCAGCAGGGGGACAGGGGCCTACGAGCAGTACTTC. Its protein product is CASRGTGAYEQYF.

This clone was seen more than once but under ten times. For the CDR3, the DNA is TGTGCCAGCAGTTTGGGTTACCGTGGCTACACCTTC. This encodes CASSLGYRGYTF. This chain connects TRBV2 to TRBJ1-2; D call uncertain. The CDR3 consists of 12 residues. CDR1 SNHLY and CDR2 FYNNEI come from the germline V gene. Trimming cost V 5 bases and J 7 bases, with 11 bases left between them.

This clone was counted at least ten times. The chain carries TRBV3-1 and TRBJ2-1, with D maybe TRBD2 (6 bases). Germline lookup yields CDR1 LGHDT and CDR2 YNNKEL (reference sequence). The ends were cut back, 1 base at V and 0 bases at J, with 13 bases in the middle. The length of the CDR3 is 17 residues. The CDR3 DNA reads as TGTGCCAGCAGCCAAGTTGGAGGGTTTAGCTCCTACAATGAGCAGTTCTTC. This translates into CASSQVGGFSSYNEQFF.

This clone was counted ten times or more. The rearrangement joins TRBV19 to TRBJ2-3, with 9 nucleotides matching TRBD2. The V gene end was trimmed by 5 bases and the J gene end by 6 bases; junction bases not matched to a gene: 6. Looked up from germline, CDR1 is LNHDA and CDR2 is SQIVND (reference sequence). The CDR3 covers 14 residues. The DNA of the CDR3 is TGTGCCAGTAGTCCCCGGACTAGCGTGGATACGCAGTATTTT. This encodes CASSPRTSVDTQYF.

This clone has ten or more counts. V and J are TRBV29-1 and TRBJ1-3; a possible D gene is TRBD1 (5 bases). V lost 3 bases and J 4 bases, leaving 13 bases between the germline ends. Germline CDR1 reads SQVTM; CDR2 reads ANQGSEA. The CDR3 runs 14 residues. CDR3 sequence reads: CSVDLSGLGNTIYF. In DNA, the CDR3 is TGCAGCGTTGATCTCTCAGGGCTGGGAAACACCATATATTTT.

A note on this clone: An end of the junction does not agree with germline; a read error may underlie this. This rearrangement joins TRBV5-1 to TRBJ1-6; the D is unclear. CDR3 size: 14 residues. The germline CDR1 and CDR2 sequences are SGHRS and YFSETQ. CDR3: CASSLRGTLTPFHF. The CDR3 DNA is TGCGCCAGCAGCTTGAGAGGAACTTTAACACCCTTCCACTTT. The full variable domain, in which reference TRBV5-1 and TRBJ1-6 provide the parts outside the CDR3, is KAGVTQTPRYLIKTRGQQVTLSCSPISGHRSVSWYQQTPGQGLQFLFEYFSETQRNKGNFPGRFSGRQFSNSRSEMNVSTLELGDSALYLCASSLRGTLTPFHFGNGTRLTVT.

This clone was observed many times. V is TRBV5-1 and J is TRBJ2-3; 8 bases align to TRBD1. There are 16 residues in the CDR3. The V gene end was trimmed by 0 bases and the J gene end by 2 bases; junction bases not matched to a gene: 5. Germline CDR1 is SGHRS and CDR2 is YFSETQ. In DNA form, the CDR3 reads TGCGCCAGCAGCTTGGGGACAGGGCGTACCACAGATACGCAGTATTTT. It encodes CASSLGTGRTTDTQYF. Full variable domain (outside the CDR3, taken from reference TRBV5-1 and TRBJ2-3): KAGVTQTPRYLIKTRGQQVTLSCSPISGHRSVSWYQQTPGQGLQFLFEYFSETQRNKGNFPGRFSGRQFSNSRSEMNVSTLELGDSALYLCASSLGTGRTTDTQYFGPGTRLTVL.

This clone has at least ten counts. A much larger clone differs by one base, so this may be a read error. Given the absence of the conserved phenylalanine or tryptophan at the CDR3 end, a read error is likely. This chain joins TRBV10-1 and TRBJ1-1, with 7 bases identical to TRBD1. Germline V lookup: CDR1 WNHNN, CDR2 SYGVQD (reference sequence). The CDR3 totals 14 residues. The V and J ends lost 8 bases and 7 bases, in that order; junction bases with no gene match: 13. The CDR3 reads CASGPTGMIGEAFL. The CDR3 coding sequence is TGCGCCAGCGGGCCGACAGGGATGATTGGTGAAGCTTTCCTT.

Within the sample, this clone is medium-sized. Other nucleotide sequences in the sample specify the same CDR3. The V call is TRBV24-1, the J call TRBJ2-7, with D unclear. The CDR3 spans 12 residues. With 5 bases removed from V and 1 base from J, the gap between germline ends came to 5 bases. Germline V gene data show CDR1 as KGHDR and CDR2 as SFDVKD. The CDR3 sequence: CATSAGSYEQYF. Written as DNA, the CDR3 is TGTGCCACCAGTGCAGGTTCCTACGAGCAGTACTTC.

As to this clone: A read error may account for a junction end that differs from germline. The CDR3 loop reads CSANPLDFSYGQYF. Written as DNA, the CDR3 is TGCAGTGCTAACCCTTTGGACTTTTCCTACGGGCAGTACTTC. The chain recombines TRBV20-1 with TRBJ2-7, with a tentative D call TRBD2 (5 bases). CDR1 and CDR2 from the germline V gene are DFQATT and SNEGSKA (reference sequence). The CDR3 contains 14 residues.

The chain combines TRBV5-5 with TRBJ1-2, with D maybe TRBD1 (5 bases). Germline CDR1 is SGHKS and CDR2 is YYEKEE (reference sequence). Between the trimmed V and J ends, which lost 0 bases and 7 bases, there was a span of 10 bases. This CDR3 spans 13 amino acids. The CDR3 region is CASSLVGGSGYTF. The CDR3 coding sequence is TGTGCCAGCAGCTTGGTGGGGGGATCTGGCTACACCTTC.

This sequence joins TRBV6-1 and TRBJ1-2; possible D gene TRBD1, 5 bases. Germline V gene data show CDR1 as MNHNS and CDR2 as SASEGT. The CDR3 contains 12 residues. The ends were cut back, 7 bases at V and 2 bases at J, with 8 bases in the middle. The CDR3 DNA is TGTGCCAGCAAAGGGGAAAACTATGGCTACACCTTC. Translating it yields CASKGENYGYTF.

The J gene is TRBJ2-3, the V gene TRBV30, with 7 bases lining up with TRBD2. This CDR3 is 14 amino acids long. Per germline, CDR1 GTSNPN and CDR2 SVGIG (reference sequence). V lost 4 bases and J lost 4; bases outside the gene matches: 8. The CDR3 region is CAWNGRAPSDTQYF. The CDR3, as DNA: TGTGCCTGGAATGGGAGGGCCCCCTCAGATACGCAGTATTTT.

This clone has a count of ten or more. The rearrangement uses TRBV7-3 and TRBJ1-6, with TRBD1 matching over 8 bases. Germline CDR1 is SGHTA and CDR2 is FQGTGA. V lost 5 bases to trimming and J lost 5 bases; unmatched junction nucleotides: 5. This CDR3 has 15 residues. CDR3 region: CASSETTGDNSPLHF. The CDR3 bases are TGTGCCAGCAGCGAGACGACAGGGGATAATTCACCCCTCCACTTT.

The rearrangement links TRBV7-8 to TRBJ2-6, with D maybe TRBD1 (6 bases). Trimming removed 5 bases from V and 1 base from J, with 12 bases in between. CDR1 is SGHVS and CDR2 is FQNEAQ in the germline V gene. The CDR3 loop spans 16 amino acids. CDR3 coding DNA: TGTGCCAGCAGCAAAACAGGGAAGTCTGGGGCCAACGTCCTGACTTTC. This gives the protein CASSKTGKSGANVLTF.

At least ten counts were recorded for this clone. This chain connects TRBV19 to TRBJ1-5, with a tentative D call TRBD1 (6 bases). The germline V and J ends were trimmed by 4 bases and 4 bases, with 14 bases remaining between them. CDR1 and CDR2 (germline): LNHDA, SQIVND (reference sequence). The length of the CDR3 is 15 residues. CDR3 region: CASSTTWDINQPQHF. CDR3 coding DNA: TGTGCCAGTAGTACCACTTGGGACATAAATCAGCCCCAGCATTTT.

This sequence joins TRBV4-1 and TRBJ1-1; 7 bases map to TRBD1. With V trimmed by 5 bases and J by 4 bases, 7 bases remained unmatched. Germline values: CDR1 MGHRA, CDR2 YSYEKL. This CDR3 spans 14 amino acids. CDR3 DNA: TGCGCCAGCAGCGACCGACAGGGTGGCACTGAAGCTTTCTTT. As protein: CASSDRQGGTEAFF.

The chain couples TRBV28 to TRBJ2-3; unclear D gene. The CDR3 extends over 14 amino acids. V dropped 1 base and J dropped 0 bases, with 5 bases sitting between them. Germline CDR1 and CDR2: MDHEN and SYDVKM. CDR3 in amino acids: CASSLLSSTDTQYF. In DNA form, the CDR3 reads TGTGCCAGCAGTTTATTAAGTAGCACAGATACGCAGTATTTT. The full variable domain, with the rest looked up from reference TRBV28 and TRBJ2-3, is DVKVTQSSRYLVKRTGEKVFLECVQDMDHENMFWYRQDPGLGLRLIYFSYDVKMKEKGDIPEGYSVSREKKERFSLILESASTNQTSMYLCASSLLSSTDTQYFGPGTRLTVL.

This chain links TRBV20-1 with TRBJ2-7; possible D gene TRBD2, 6 bases. Germline-derived CDR1 and CDR2 are DFQATT and SNEGSKA (reference sequence). The CDR3 is made up of 16 amino acids. Trimming shortened V by 0 bases and J by 6 bases, and 21 bases separated the two germline ends. This chain's CDR3 is CSARDRREPRTTEQYF. DNA of the CDR3: TGCAGTGCTAGAGATCGCCGGGAGCCACGGACTACCGAGCAGTACTTC.

CDR3 DNA: TGTGCCTGGAGTGTACTGTACAACACTGAAGCTTTCTTT. The encoded protein is CAWSVLYNTEAFF. The J gene is TRBJ1-1, the V gene TRBV30; no clear D gene. This CDR3 has 13 residues. The V end lost 0 bases, the J end lost 2 bases, and 7 bases lay between the germline ends. The germline gives CDR1 GTSNPN, CDR2 SVGIG (reference sequence).

The chain carries TRBV24-1 and TRBJ2-7; no clear D. CDR3 size: 15 residues. The germline V gene has CDR1 KGHDR and CDR2 SFDVKD. The ends were cut back, 3 bases at V and 4 bases at J, with 15 bases in the middle. CDR3 coding DNA: TGTGCCACCAGTGATCCACGAAAGAGTGGGTACGAGCAGTACTTC. The encoded protein is CATSDPRKSGYEQYF.

This clone has a handful of counts. This rearrangement joins TRBV6-1 to TRBJ1-5, with D possibly being TRBD1 (6 bases). V was trimmed by 6 bases and J by 4 bases, leaving 13 bases between them. This CDR3 is 14 amino acids long. Germline V gene lookup returns CDR1 MNHNS and CDR2 SASEGT. The CDR3 nucleotides read TGTGCCAGCAGCTCAGGGGTTTTTAATCAGCCCCAGCATTTT. Protein product: CASSSGVFNQPQHF.

This clone is medium-sized. V is TRBV4-1 and J is TRBJ1-2, with no clear D. V was cut by 1 base and J by 5 bases, with 14 bases left in between. This CDR3 is built from 15 residues. Germline CDR1 is MGHRA and CDR2 is YSYEKL. The CDR3 protein is CASSQAQQPTYGYTF. The CDR3 bases are TGCGCCAGCAGCCAAGCGCAACAGCCTACGTATGGCTACACCTTC.

The chain joins TRBV7-2 to TRBJ1-5, with TRBD1 matching 10 bases. CDR1 and CDR2 (germline): SGHTA, FQGNSA. This CDR3 spans 14 amino acids. The V and J ends lost 6 bases and 4 bases, in that order; junction bases with no gene match: 3. The CDR3 protein is CASSRTGGNQPQHF. The CDR3 nucleotides are TGTGCCAGCAGTCGGACAGGGGGGAATCAGCCCCAGCATTTT. The variable domain in full, with the rest retrieved from reference TRBV7-2 and TRBJ1-5, is GAGVSQSPSNKVTEKGKDVELRCDPISGHTALYWYRQSLGQGLEFLIYFQGNSAPDKSGLPSDRFSAERTGGSVSTLTIQRTQQEDSAVYLCASSRTGGNQPQHFGDGTRLSIL.